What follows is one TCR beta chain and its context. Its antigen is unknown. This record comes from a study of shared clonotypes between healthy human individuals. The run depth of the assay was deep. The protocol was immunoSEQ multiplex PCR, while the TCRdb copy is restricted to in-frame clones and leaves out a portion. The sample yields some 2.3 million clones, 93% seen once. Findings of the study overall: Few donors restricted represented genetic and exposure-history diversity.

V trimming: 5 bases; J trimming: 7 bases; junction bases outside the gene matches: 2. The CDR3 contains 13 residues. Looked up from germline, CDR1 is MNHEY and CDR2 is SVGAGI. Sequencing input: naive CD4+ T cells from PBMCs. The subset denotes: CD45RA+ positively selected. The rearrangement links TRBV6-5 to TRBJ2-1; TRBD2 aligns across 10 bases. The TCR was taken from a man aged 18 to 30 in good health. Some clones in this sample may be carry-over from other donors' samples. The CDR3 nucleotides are TGTGCCAGCAGTCGGACTAGCGGTAATGAGCAGTTCTTC. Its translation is CASSRTSGNEQFF.